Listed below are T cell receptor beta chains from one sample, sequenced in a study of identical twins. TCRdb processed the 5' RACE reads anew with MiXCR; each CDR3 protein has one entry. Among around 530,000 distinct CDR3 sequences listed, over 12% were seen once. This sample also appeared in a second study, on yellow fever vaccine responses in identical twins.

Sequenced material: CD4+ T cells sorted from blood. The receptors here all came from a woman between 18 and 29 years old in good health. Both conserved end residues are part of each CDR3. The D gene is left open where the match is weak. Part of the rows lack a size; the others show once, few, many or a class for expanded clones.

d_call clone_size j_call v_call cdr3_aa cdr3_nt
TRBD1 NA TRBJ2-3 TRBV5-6 CASNPTGTGSTDTQYF TGTGCCAGCAACCCTACCGGGACAGGAAGCACAGATACGCAGTATTTT
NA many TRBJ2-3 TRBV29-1 CSVARTGTDTQYF TGCAGCGTGGCCAGGACAGGCACAGATACGCAGTATTTT
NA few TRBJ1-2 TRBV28 CASSFDRSGYTF TGTGCCAGCAGTTTCGACAGGTCTGGCTACACCTTC
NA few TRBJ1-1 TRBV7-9 CASSGVGDEAFF TGTGCCAGCAGCGGGGTAGGGGATGAAGCTTTCTTT
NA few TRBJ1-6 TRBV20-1 CSARVGDNSPLHF TGCAGTGCTAGAGTAGGTGATAATTCACCCCTCCACTTT
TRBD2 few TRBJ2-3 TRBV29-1 CSVASLAGGTDTQYF TGCAGCGTTGCGTCGCTAGCGGGAGGGACAGATACGCAGTATTTT
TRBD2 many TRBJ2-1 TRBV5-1 CASSRTSGIDNEQFF TGCGCCAGCAGCAGGACTAGCGGGATCGACAATGAGCAGTTCTTC
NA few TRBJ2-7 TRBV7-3 CASSLTKGWEQYF TGTGCCAGCAGCTTAACGAAGGGGTGGGAGCAGTACTTC
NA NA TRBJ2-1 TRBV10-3 CAIGSQPVEQFF TGTGCCATCGGTTCCCAGCCCGTTGAGCAGTTCTTC
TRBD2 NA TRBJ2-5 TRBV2 CASSRLTSGGETQYF TGTGCCAGCAGTCGCCTGACTAGCGGGGGCGAGACCCAGTACTTC
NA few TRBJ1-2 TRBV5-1 CASSKDTDLYGYTF TGCGCCAGCAGCAAGGACACGGACCTATATGGCTACACCTTC
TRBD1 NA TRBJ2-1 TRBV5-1 CASGPDRASYNEQFF TGCGCCAGCGGACCAGACAGGGCCTCCTACAATGAGCAGTTCTTC
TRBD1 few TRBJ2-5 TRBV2 CASSVDRRPGTQYF TGTGCCAGCTCCGTGGACAGGCGCCCTGGGACCCAGTACTTC
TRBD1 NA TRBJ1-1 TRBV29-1 CSVAGTGTEAFF TGCAGCGTTGCTGGGACAGGGACCGAAGCTTTCTTT
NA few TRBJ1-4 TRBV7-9 CASSRDSTTNEKLFF TGTGCCAGCAGCCGAGACAGTACAACTAATGAAAAACTGTTTTTT
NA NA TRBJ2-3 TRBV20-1 CSGVRTDTQYF TGCAGTGGCGTGCGCACAGATACGCAGTATTTT
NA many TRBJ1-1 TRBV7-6 CASSPSGIMNTEAFF TGTGCCAGCAGCCCATCGGGCATAATGAACACTGAAGCTTTCTTT
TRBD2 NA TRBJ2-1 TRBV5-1 CASSLAGGGFNEQFF TGCGCCAGCAGCTTGGCCGGCGGGGGGTTCAATGAGCAGTTCTTC
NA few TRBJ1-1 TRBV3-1 CASSQPSPKPTEAFF TGTGCCAGCAGCCAACCTTCCCCGAAACCCACTGAAGCTTTCTTT
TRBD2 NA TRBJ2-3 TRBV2 CASSPSGGAEDTQYF TGTGCCAGCAGTCCTAGCGGGGGGGCCGAAGATACGCAGTATTTT
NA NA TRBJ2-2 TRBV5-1 CASSRAGDPTGELFF TGCGCCAGCAGCCGGGCAGGGGATCCCACCGGGGAGCTGTTTTTT
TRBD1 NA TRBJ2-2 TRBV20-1 CSARKLQGAGELFF TGCAGTGCTAGAAAACTTCAGGGGGCCGGGGAGCTGTTTTTT
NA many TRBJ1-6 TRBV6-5 CASSWRGPYNSPLHF TGTGCCAGCAGTTGGAGGGGCCCCTATAATTCACCCCTCCACTTT
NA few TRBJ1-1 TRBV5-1 CASSPSGEDTEAFF TGCGCCAGCAGCCCCTCTGGGGAGGACACTGAAGCTTTCTTT
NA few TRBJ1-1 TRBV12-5 CASGLVRDLNTEAFF TGTGCTAGTGGTTTGGTTAGGGATCTAAACACTGAAGCTTTCTTT
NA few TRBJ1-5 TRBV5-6 CASSLYATSNQPQHF TGTGCCAGCAGCTTGTACGCAACTAGCAATCAGCCCCAGCATTTT
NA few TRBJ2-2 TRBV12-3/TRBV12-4 CASRLGARGSTGELFF TGTGCCAGCAGGCTCGGGGCCAGGGGCAGCACCGGGGAGCTGTTTTTT
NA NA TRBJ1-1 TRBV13 CASSPRRFEAFF TGTGCCAGCAGCCCGCGCAGGTTCGAAGCTTTCTTT
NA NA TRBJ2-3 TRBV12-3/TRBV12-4 CASSSGRASTDTQYF TGTGCCAGCAGTTCAGGACGTGCGTCCACAGATACGCAGTATTTT
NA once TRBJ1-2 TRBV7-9 CASSNNLDGNYGYTF TGTGCCAGCAGCAACAACCTGGACGGTAACTATGGCTACACCTTC
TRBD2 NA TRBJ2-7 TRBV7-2 CASSLFLAGGSEQYF TGTGCCAGCAGCTTATTCCTAGCGGGAGGTAGCGAGCAGTACTTC
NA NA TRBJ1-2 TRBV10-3 CAISAIPHYGYTF TGTGCCATCAGCGCTATTCCCCACTATGGCTACACCTTC
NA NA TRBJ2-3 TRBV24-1 CATSAFGQYTDTQYF TGTGCCACCAGTGCCTTTGGACAGTACACAGATACGCAGTATTTT
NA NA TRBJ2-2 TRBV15 CATTVFRTPNTGELFF TGTGCCACCACCGTGTTTCGGACTCCGAACACCGGGGAGCTGTTTTTT
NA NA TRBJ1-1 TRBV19 CASSILWGEGEAFF TGTGCCAGTAGTATTCTGTGGGGTGAGGGTGAAGCTTTCTTT
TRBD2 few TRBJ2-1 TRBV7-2 CASSRGLAAYNEQFF TGTGCCAGCAGCCGCGGACTAGCGGCCTACAATGAGCAGTTCTTC
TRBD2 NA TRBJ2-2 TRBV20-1 CSASRSGGGNTGELFF TGCAGTGCCTCTCGTAGCGGGGGGGGGAACACCGGGGAGCTGTTTTTT
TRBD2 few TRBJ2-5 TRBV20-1 CSARVPGGRETQYF TGCAGTGCTAGAGTTCCGGGGGGTAGGGAGACCCAGTACTTC
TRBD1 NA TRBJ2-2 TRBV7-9 CASRADRVTGELFF TGTGCCAGCAGAGCAGACAGGGTCACCGGGGAGCTGTTTTTT
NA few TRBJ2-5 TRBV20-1 CSARAAGAQYF TGCAGTGCGCGTGCGGCCGGGGCCCAGTACTTC
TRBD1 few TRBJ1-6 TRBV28 CASSEQGRHLHF TGTGCCAGCAGCGAACAGGGGAGGCACCTCCACTTT